This T cell receptor beta chain comes out of a study of tumor-infiltrating lymphocytes in primary liver carcinoma. Unsorted bulk tissue, about 18-32 mg of it, served as the source for co-extraction of RNA and DNA. Every tumor specimen contained over 85% viable tumor cells. Concerning this clonotype itself: The antigen remains unidentified.

There are 13 residues in the CDR3. The germline V gene encodes CDR1 LGHNT and CDR2 FRNRAP. The template, around 520 ng total RNA, yielded TCR beta cDNA made with a constant-region primer. Slightly modified ARM-PCR, run as three nested multiplex PCR rounds, produced the TCR beta libraries. Researchers ran the first two PCR rounds for roughly 10 cycles each with TRBV1-TRBV30 forward primers and a C-beta reverse primer. Using its own MiXCR run on the multiplex PCR reads, TCRdb lists one record per CDR3 protein. The sample lists around 81,000 distinct CDR3 sequences; about 70% were seen once. Points from the study as a whole: Among the pair types, tumor region pairs showed more overlap than tumor-adjacent and tumor-blood pairs.

This clonotype originated in an older woman with primary liver carcinoma and hepatitis B virus infection. The sample comprised liver tumor tissue from sampling region 4. Subset of the sample: tumor region T4, right-lateral pole. V and J are TRBV12-5 and TRBJ2-5, with a weak D call TRBD2 (6 bases). CDR3 protein: CVSGFWGTETQYF. The CDR3 nucleotides are TGTGTTAGCGGTTTCTGGGGGACAGAGACCCAGTACTTC.